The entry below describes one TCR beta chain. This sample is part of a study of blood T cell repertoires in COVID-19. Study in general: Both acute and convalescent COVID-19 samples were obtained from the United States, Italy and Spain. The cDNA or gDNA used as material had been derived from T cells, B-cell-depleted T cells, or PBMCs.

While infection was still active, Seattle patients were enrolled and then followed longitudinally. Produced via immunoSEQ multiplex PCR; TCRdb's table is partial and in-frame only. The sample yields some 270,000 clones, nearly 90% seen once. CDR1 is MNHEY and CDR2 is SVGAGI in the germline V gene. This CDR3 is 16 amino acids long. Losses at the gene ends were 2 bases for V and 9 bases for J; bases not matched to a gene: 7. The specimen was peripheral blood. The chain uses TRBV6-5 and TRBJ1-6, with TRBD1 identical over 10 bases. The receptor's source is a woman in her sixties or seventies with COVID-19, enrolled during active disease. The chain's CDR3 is CASSYQDRGRGSPLHF. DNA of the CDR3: TGTGCCAGCAGTTACCAAGACAGGGGGCGAGGTTCACCCCTCCACTTT.